One sample yielded the 8 T cell receptor beta chains listed below, sequenced in a study of T cell changes during pregnancy in multiple sclerosis. Using immunoSEQ multiplex PCR, the repertoire was profiled, and TCRdb retains in-frame clones only, with some absent. The sample holds roughly 62,000 clones, 80% to 90% seen once. The specimen comprised peripheral blood, sampled in the first trimester of pregnancy. These receptors came from a female donor with multiple sclerosis, enrolled in a pregnancy study.

Note on this clone: At one boundary the junction diverges from the germline segment, which might be a read error. The rearrangement links TRBV9 to TRBJ1-4; D gene unclear. Looked up from germline, CDR1 is SGDLS and CDR2 is YYNGEE. CDR3 length equals 12 residues. In nucleotides, the CDR3 is TGTGTCAGCAGCGCCTACGGGGAAAAACTGTTTTTT. Its protein is CVSSAYGEKLFF.

The genes are TRBV4-2 and TRBJ2-2; 11 positions match TRBD1. This CDR3 comprises 17 residues. V lost 4 bases and J lost 1; bases outside the gene matches: 5. Germline-derived CDR1 and CDR2 are LGHNA and YNFKEQ. CDR3 nucleotides: TGTGCCAGCAGCCCCTCCGGGACAGGGGGGAACACCGGGGAGCTGTTTTTT. Translated, it gives CASSPSGTGGNTGELFF.

The J gene is TRBJ2-7, the V gene TRBV7-9, with 8 bases lining up with TRBD2. Trimming took 1 base from V and 4 from J; bases not matched to a gene: 6. The CDR3 runs to 15 residues. The germline gives CDR1 SEHNR, CDR2 FQNEAQ (reference sequence). Here the CDR3 reads CASSLVSGGLYEQYF. CDR3 nucleotide sequence: TGTGCCAGCAGCTTAGTTTCGGGGGGGCTATACGAGCAGTACTTC.

The rearrangement uses TRBV7-2 and TRBJ2-7; 7 nucleotides agree with TRBD1. Losses at the gene ends were 5 bases for V and 4 bases for J; bases not matched to a gene: 11. In germline, CDR1 is SGHTA, CDR2 FQGNSA. CDR3 length: 15 residues. The CDR3 DNA follows: TGTGCCAGCAGCCTGACCGGGACAGCGGAATACGAGCAGTACTTC. The encoded protein is CASSLTGTAEYEQYF.

The genes are TRBV2 and TRBJ2-5; 10 bases are shared with TRBD2. With 7 bases clipped from V and 5 bases from J, the junction kept 7 bases outside the gene matches. The CDR3 extends over 14 amino acids. Germline values: CDR1 SNHLY, CDR2 FYNNEI. This chain's CDR3 is CASKPSGGGETQYF. In DNA, the CDR3 is TGTGCCAGCAAGCCTAGCGGGGGTGGGGAGACCCAGTACTTC.

This clone was seen a single time. V usage is TRBV30 and J usage is TRBJ2-7, with 7 positions matching TRBD2. CDR1 is GTSNPN, CDR2 SVGIG, per germline (reference sequence). V lost 0 bases and J lost 5; bases outside the gene matches: 4. This CDR3 has 13 amino acids. The CDR3 is CAWSVGGGDEQYF. CDR3 sequence (DNA): TGTGCCTGGAGTGTAGGCGGGGGAGACGAGCAGTACTTC.

The chain carries TRBV6-4 and TRBJ2-2; the D gene is possibly TRBD1 (6 bases). The CDR3 loop spans 15 amino acids. Trimming shortened V by 0 bases and J by 7 bases, and 12 bases separated the two germline ends. Germline V gives CDR1 MRHNA, CDR2 SNTAGT. CDR3 in DNA: TGTGCCAGCAGTGACTCGTTAGGGGGAGACGGGGAGCTGTTTTTT. This codes for CASSDSLGGDGELFF.

This clone was seen a handful of times. The V gene is TRBV28, the J gene TRBJ1-4; D is uncertain. This CDR3 has 11 amino acids. The germline V gene encodes CDR1 MDHEN and CDR2 SYDVKM. V shed 3 bases and J shed 10 bases, with 6 bases lying between them. CDR3 sequence reads: CASSFVRKLFF. The CDR3 coding sequence is TGTGCCAGCAGTTTTGTCAGAAAACTGTTTTTT. The variable domain in full, completed from reference TRBV28 and TRBJ1-4, reads DVKVTQSSRYLVKRTGEKVFLECVQDMDHENMFWYRQDPGLGLRLIYFSYDVKMKEKGDIPEGYSVSREKKERFSLILESASTNQTSMYLCASSFVRKLFFGSGTQLSVL.